The TCR beta chain described here comes from a study of blood T cells in healthy people across ages. Study-wide results and limits: Expanded clonotype shifts may have been confounded, as the donors had an unknown CMV status. Diversity estimates from one million T cells were considered underestimates. In older individuals, TCR beta diversity per million T cells was lower, falling roughly linearly with age.

The authors ran a second PCR of roughly 6 to 11 cycles using a sample-barcoded 5' primer and a J-beta primer mix. Samples each returned at least 3 million CDR3-containing paired-end reads. TCRdb reprocessed the 5' RACE reads with MiXCR, giving one entry per CDR3 protein. The sample includes 1.8 million or so distinct CDR3 sequences, roughly two fifths of them seen just once. This CDR3 has 16 residues. V was cut by 5 bases and J by 5 bases, with 21 bases left in between. Per the germline V gene, CDR1 is LNHNV and CDR2 is YYDKDF (reference sequence). This clonotype was seen more than once but under ten times. Its cognate antigen is unknown.

The receptor was derived from a human donor in good health. This sequence joins TRBV15 and TRBJ2-5, with a weak D call TRBD2 (5 bases). Sequenced sample: blood. CDR3 coding DNA: TGTGCCACCAGCCATTTTGGAGGCCCAAGTGAGGAGACCCAGTACTTC. This codes for CATSHFGGPSEETQYF.